The sequence of this TCR beta chain was determined in a study of T cells after yellow fever vaccination. General observations from the study: Abundant bulk-population clonotypes could contaminate the FACS-sorted repertoires. Faster peaking, at day 5 versus 15, marked a secondary response that was weaker.

This CDR3 region has 14 residues. The V gene's germline CDR1 is LGHDT and CDR2 YNNKEL (reference sequence). The V segment lost 3 bases and the J segment 4 bases; nucleotides outside the gene matches: 3. This clonotype was picked up a small number of times. As yet, its antigen is unknown. One entry per CDR3 protein results from TCRdb running MiXCR on the 5' RACE reads. The sample yields some 220,000 distinct CDR3 sequences, roughly 3% seen once. The sample here was CD4+ T cells sorted from PBMCs, taken 10 days after the yellow fever booster vaccination. The source of this sequence is a man younger than 30 who received the YFV17D yellow fever vaccine. The chain couples TRBV3-1 to TRBJ1-5; 7 bases are shared with TRBD1. The CDR3 sequence is CASSHRGRNQPQHF. In DNA form, the CDR3 reads TGTGCCAGCAGCCACAGGGGGAGGAATCAGCCCCAGCATTTT.